This T cell receptor (beta chain) is drawn from a study of identical twins. One entry per CDR3 protein results from TCRdb running MiXCR on the 5' RACE reads. Found here are about 430,000 distinct CDR3 sequences, about 18% of them singletons; the top ten hold 10% to 15%. J was trimmed by 2 bases and V by 4 bases; bases with no gene match: 13. In germline, CDR1 is SGHDT, CDR2 YYEEEE. The length of the CDR3 is 17 residues. The chain uses TRBV5-6 and TRBJ2-3, with 7 bases identical to TRBD2. The sample consisted of naive T cells sorted from blood. The clonotype comes from a man aged 45 to 65 in good health. Here the CDR3 reads CASSPTTGTKITDTQYF. The CDR3 DNA reads as TGTGCCAGCAGCCCCACCACCGGGACTAAAATCACAGATACGCAGTATTTT. The full variable domain, rest sourced from reference TRBV5-6 and TRBJ2-3, is DAGVTQSPTHLIKTRGQQVTLRCSPKSGHDTVSWYQQALGQGPQFIFQYYEEEERQRGNFPDRFSGHQFPNYSSELNVNALLLGDSALYLCASSPTTGTKITDTQYFGPGTRLTVL.